The present T cell receptor (beta chain) was sequenced within a study of T-cell memory formation after mild COVID-19. TCRdb re-called the 5' RACE reads through MiXCR, storing one row per CDR3 protein. The table includes some 150,000 distinct CDR3 sequences, 15% to 20% detected once. This clonotype was recorded a few times. CDR1 is MNHEY, CDR2 SMNVEV, per germline (reference sequence). The germline V and J ends were trimmed by 3 bases and 1 base, with 9 bases remaining between them. The CDR3 has 14 amino acids. The TCR comes from an adult woman who had mild COVID-19 (a few samples of this study predate the infection). Cell type and time point are not known. This chain joins TRBV27 and TRBJ1-2; no definite D call. Sequencing was performed on PBMCs or a T cell subset sorted from them (not recorded which). CDR3 in amino acids: CASSFWPVNYGYTF. The CDR3, as DNA: TGTGCCAGCAGTTTCTGGCCAGTTAACTATGGCTACACCTTC.